This T cell receptor beta chain was identified in a study of glioma-infiltrating T cells after dendritic cell vaccination. This CDR3 comprises 15 residues. Germline loops: CDR1 SGHTS, CDR2 YDEGEE. The V end was cut by 5 bases, the J end by 5 bases, with 20 bases between. The repertoire was sequenced with immunoSEQ multiplex PCR; TCRdb's copy has only in-frame clones and lacks some. This repertoire shows about 21,000 clones, 75% to 85% found once; its top ten account for approximately 35%. This sample comprised blood, obtained before dendritic cell vaccination. V usage is TRBV5-8 and J usage is TRBJ2-7; D is perhaps TRBD2 (5 bases). The receptor was derived from a human donor with glioblastoma. CDR3 bases: TGTGCCAGCAGACGAGGACTTGGCTCCCTCCACGAGCAGTACTTC. Translating it yields CASRRGLGSLHEQYF.